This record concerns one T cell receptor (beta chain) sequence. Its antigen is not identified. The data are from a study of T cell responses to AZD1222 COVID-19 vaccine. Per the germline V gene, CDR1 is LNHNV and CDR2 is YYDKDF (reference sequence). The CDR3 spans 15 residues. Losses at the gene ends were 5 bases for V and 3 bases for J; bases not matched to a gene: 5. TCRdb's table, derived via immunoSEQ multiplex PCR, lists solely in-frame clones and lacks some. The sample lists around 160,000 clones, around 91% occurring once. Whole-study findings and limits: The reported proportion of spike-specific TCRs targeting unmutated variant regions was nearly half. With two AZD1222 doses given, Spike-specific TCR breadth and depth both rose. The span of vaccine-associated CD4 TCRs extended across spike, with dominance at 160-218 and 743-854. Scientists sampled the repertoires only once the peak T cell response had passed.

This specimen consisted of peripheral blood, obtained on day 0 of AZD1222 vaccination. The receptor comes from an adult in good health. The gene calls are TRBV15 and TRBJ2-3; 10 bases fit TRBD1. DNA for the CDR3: TGTGCCACCAGCTTCCGGGACAGGGGTACAGATACGCAGTATTTT. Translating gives CATSFRDRGTDTQYF.